One and the same sample provided the 5 T cell receptor beta chains below, sequenced in a study of CD8 T cells in ankylosing spondylitis. Overall study findings and caveats: There was a TCR beta motif, made of eight highly homologous variants, that appeared characteristic of ankylosing spondylitis blood.

No antigen has been identified for these receptors. TCRdb re-called the 5' RACE reads through MiXCR, storing one row per CDR3 protein. The table records approximately 520,000 distinct CDR3 sequences, 5.3% of them present only once. The sequenced sample consisted of blood, either unsorted or a sorted T cell fraction (not recorded which). The receptors shown here come from a male donor with ankylosing spondylitis.

This clonotype was seen repeatedly, ten times or more. This chain joins TRBV4-1 and TRBJ1-2; D is possibly TRBD1 (5 bases). CDR1 is MGHRA and CDR2 is YSYEKL in the germline V gene. CDR3 length: 15 residues. Trimming removed 0 bases from V and 2 bases from J, with 10 bases in between. The CDR3 loop is CASSQDGAGNYGYTF. The DNA for the CDR3 is TGCGCCAGCAGCCAAGATGGGGCAGGGAACTATGGCTACACCTTC.

This clonotype was picked up many times. This chain connects TRBV12-3 or TRBV12-4 to TRBJ2-2; D possibly corresponds to TRBD2 (6 bases). The CDR3 length is 16 residues. Trimming took off 6 bases at V and 8 bases at J, with 22 bases between the two ends. The CDR3 sequence is CASRADGTGFSGELFF. Here the CDR3 DNA reads TGTGCCAGCAGAGCGGACGGGACTGGATTTTCGGGGGAGCTGTTTTTT.

This clonotype appeared many times. The chain carries TRBV20-1 and TRBJ2-1; TRBD2 matches 10 bases. Germline CDR1 DFQATT, CDR2 SNEGSKA (reference sequence). The CDR3 spans 14 residues. The V segment lost 1 base and the J segment 7 bases; nucleotides outside the gene matches: 4. The CDR3 DNA reads as TGCAGTGCTAGAGGGGGGACTAGCGAAAATGAGCAGTTCTTC. It codes for CSARGGTSENEQFF.

This clonotype was observed at least ten times. V and J are TRBV27 and TRBJ2-3; 9 bases line up with TRBD1. Trimming at V came to 0 bases and at J to 2 bases, leaving 6 bases not matched to a gene. The CDR3 is 17 residues long. Looked up from germline, CDR1 is MNHEY and CDR2 is SMNVEV (reference sequence). The CDR3 spells CASSLSPGTGYTDTQYF. The CDR3 DNA reads TGTGCCAGCAGTTTATCTCCGGGGACAGGGTACACAGATACGCAGTATTTT.

This clonotype was counted many times. V and J are TRBV7-2 and TRBJ1-4; TRBD1 matches at 7 bases. This CDR3 spans 15 amino acids. In germline, CDR1 is SGHTA, CDR2 FQGNSA. V was pared by 5 bases and J by 5 bases, with 8 bases of the junction left unmatched. CDR3 nucleotides: TGTGCCAGCAGCCTACCGGGACAGACAAATGAAAAACTGTTTTTT. Translated, it gives CASSLPGQTNEKLFF.